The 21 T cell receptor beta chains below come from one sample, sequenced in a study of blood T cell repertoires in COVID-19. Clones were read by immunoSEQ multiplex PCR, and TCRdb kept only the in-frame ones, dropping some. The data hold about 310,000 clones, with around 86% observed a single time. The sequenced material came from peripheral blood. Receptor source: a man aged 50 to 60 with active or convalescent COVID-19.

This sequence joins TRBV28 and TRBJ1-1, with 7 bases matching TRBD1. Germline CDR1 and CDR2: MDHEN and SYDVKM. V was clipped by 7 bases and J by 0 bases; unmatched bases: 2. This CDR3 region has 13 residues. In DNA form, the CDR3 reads TGTGCCAGCATGGGGACAGTGAACACTGAAGCTTTCTTT. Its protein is CASMGTVNTEAFF.

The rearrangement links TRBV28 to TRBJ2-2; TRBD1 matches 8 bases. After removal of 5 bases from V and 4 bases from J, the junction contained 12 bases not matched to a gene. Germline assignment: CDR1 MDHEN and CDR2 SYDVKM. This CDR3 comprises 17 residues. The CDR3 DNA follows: TGTGCCAGCAGTGCTCTCGACAGGGGAATTTCCACCGGGGAGCTGTTTTTT. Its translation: CASSALDRGISTGELFF.

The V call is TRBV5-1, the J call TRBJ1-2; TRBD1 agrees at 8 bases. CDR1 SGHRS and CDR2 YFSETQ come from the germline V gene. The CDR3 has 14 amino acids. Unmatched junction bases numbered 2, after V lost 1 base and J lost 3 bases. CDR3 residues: CASSLNRGDYGYTF. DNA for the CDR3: TGCGCCAGCAGCTTGAACAGGGGGGACTATGGCTACACCTTC.

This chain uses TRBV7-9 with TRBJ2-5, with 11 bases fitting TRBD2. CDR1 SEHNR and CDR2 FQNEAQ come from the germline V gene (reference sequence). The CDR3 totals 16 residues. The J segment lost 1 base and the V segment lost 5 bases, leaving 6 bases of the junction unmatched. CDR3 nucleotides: TGTGCCAGCAGCCCGGGGACTAGCGGACGCCAAGAGACCCAGTACTTC. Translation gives CASSPGTSGRQETQYF. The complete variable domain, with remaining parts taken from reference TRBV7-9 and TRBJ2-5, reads DTGVSQNPRHKITKRGQNVTFRCDPISEHNRLYWYRQTLGQGPEFLTYFQNEAQLEKSRLLSDRFSAERPKGSFSTLEIQRTEQGDSAMYLCASSPGTSGRQETQYFGPGTRLLVL.

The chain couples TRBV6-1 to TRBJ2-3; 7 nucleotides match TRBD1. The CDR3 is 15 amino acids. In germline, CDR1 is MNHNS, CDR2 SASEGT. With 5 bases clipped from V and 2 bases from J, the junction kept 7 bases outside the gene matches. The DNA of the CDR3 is TGTGCCAGCAGTCCTGGGACAGCTTACACAGATACGCAGTATTTT. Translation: CASSPGTAYTDTQYF.

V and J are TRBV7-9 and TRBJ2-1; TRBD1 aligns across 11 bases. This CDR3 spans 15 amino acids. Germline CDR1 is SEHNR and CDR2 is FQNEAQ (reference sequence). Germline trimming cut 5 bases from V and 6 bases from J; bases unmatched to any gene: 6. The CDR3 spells CASSPRGTGGNEQFF. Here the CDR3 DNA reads TGTGCCAGCAGCCCTAGGGGGACAGGGGGCAATGAGCAGTTCTTC.

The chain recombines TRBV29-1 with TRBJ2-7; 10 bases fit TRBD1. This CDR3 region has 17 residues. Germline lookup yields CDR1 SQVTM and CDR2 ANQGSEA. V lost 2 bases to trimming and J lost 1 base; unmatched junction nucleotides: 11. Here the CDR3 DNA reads TGCAGCGTTGAACTTCCTTTTCTGGACAGGGGGTCCTACGAGCAGTACTTC. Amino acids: CSVELPFLDRGSYEQYF.

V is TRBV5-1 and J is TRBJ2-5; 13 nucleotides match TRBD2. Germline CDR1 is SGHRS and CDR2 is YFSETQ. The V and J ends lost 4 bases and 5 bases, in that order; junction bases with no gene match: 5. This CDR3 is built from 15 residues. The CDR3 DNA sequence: TGCGCCAGCAGCCGGGGACTAGCGGGGCCGGAGACCCAGTACTTC. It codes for CASSRGLAGPETQYF.

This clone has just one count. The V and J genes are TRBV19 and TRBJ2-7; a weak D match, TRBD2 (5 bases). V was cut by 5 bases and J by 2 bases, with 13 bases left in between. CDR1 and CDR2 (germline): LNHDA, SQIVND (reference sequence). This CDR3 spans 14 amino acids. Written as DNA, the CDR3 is TGTGCCAGTAGTTATACACGAGGGACCTACGAGCAGTACTTC. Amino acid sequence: CASSYTRGTYEQYF.

The DNA of the CDR3 is TGTGCCAGCAGTTACGGGGGCACTGAAGCTTTCTTT. Translating gives CASSYGGTEAFF. The chain is built from TRBV12-3 or TRBV12-4 and TRBJ1-1; D is possibly TRBD1 (5 bases). With 4 bases removed from V and 4 bases from J, the gap between germline ends came to 7 bases. The CDR3 contains 12 residues.

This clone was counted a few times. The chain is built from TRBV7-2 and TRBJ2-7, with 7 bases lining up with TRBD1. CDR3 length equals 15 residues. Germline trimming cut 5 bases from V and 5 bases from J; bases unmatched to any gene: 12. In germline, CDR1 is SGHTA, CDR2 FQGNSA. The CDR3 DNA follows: TGTGCCAGCAGCCCAGGACAGGTGGTGAAACACGAGCAGTACTTC. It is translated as CASSPGQVVKHEQYF.

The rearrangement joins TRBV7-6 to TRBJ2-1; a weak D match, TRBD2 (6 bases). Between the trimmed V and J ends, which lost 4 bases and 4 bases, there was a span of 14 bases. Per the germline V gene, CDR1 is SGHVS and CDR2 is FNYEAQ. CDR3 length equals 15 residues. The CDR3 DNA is TGTGCCAGCAGCTCCCAGAGCGGAGGGTACAATGAGCAGTTCTTC. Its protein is CASSSQSGGYNEQFF.

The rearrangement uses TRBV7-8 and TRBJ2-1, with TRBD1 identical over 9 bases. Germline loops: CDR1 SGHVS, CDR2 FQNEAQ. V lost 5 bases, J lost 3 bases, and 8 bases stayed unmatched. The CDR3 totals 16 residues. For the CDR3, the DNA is TGTGCCAGCAGCCGCAACAGGGGGCGAGTCTACAATGAGCAGTTCTTC. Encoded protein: CASSRNRGRVYNEQFF. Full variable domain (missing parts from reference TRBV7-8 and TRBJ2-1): GAGVSQSPRYKVAKRGQDVALRCDPISGHVSLFWYQQALGQGPEFLTYFQNEAQLDKSGLPSDRFFAERPEGSVSTLKIQRTQQEDSAVYLCASSRNRGRVYNEQFFGPGTRLTVL.

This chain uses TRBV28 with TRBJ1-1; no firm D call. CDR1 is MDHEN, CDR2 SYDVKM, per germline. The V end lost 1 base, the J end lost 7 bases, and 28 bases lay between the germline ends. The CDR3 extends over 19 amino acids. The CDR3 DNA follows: TGTGCCAGCAGTTTATACCCTGTTGACCCCCCGGGTCCAAAAGATGAAGCTTTCTTT. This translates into CASSLYPVDPPGPKDEAFF.

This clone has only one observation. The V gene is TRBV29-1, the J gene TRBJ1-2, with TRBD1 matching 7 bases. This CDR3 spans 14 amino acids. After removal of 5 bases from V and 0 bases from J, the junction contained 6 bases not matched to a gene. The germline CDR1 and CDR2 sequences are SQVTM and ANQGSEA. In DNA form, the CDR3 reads TGCAGCGTTCTGGGGACAGAAGCTAACTATGGCTACACCTTC. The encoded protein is CSVLGTEANYGYTF.

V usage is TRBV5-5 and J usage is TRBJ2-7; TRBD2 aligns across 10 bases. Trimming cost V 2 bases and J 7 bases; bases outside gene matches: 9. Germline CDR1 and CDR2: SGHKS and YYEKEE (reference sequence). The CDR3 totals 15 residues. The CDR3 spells CASSFSGGSPREQYF. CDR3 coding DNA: TGTGCCAGCAGCTTTAGCGGGGGGTCTCCTAGGGAGCAGTACTTC.

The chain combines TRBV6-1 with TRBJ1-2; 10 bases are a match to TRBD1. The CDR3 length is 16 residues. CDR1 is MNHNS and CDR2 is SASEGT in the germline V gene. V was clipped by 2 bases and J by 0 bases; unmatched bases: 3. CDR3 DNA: TGTGCCAGCAGTGAACTCGGGACAGGGGCTAACTATGGCTACACCTTC. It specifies CASSELGTGANYGYTF.

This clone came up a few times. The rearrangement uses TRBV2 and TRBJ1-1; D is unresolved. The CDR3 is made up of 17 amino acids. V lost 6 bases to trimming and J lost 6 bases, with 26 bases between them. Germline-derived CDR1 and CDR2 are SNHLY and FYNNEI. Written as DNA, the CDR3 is TGTGCCAGCAGGCGCCAGGCCGTACGGGGAGGAGAGGCTGAAGCTTTCTTT. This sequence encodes CASRRQAVRGGEAEAFF. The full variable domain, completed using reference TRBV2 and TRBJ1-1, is EPEVTQTPSHQVTQMGQEVILRCVPISNHLYFYWYRQILGQKVEFLVSFYNNEISEKSEIFDDQFSVERPDGSNFTLKIRSTKLEDSAMYFCASRRQAVRGGEAEAFFGQGTRLTVV.

The CDR3 is CASSVDRGSLPYGYTF. The CDR3 bases are TGTGCCAGCAGCGTGGACAGGGGGAGTCTCCCTTATGGCTACACCTTC. The chain employs TRBV9 and TRBJ1-2; 10 bases line up with TRBD1. The germline gives CDR1 SGDLS, CDR2 YYNGEE. CDR3 length: 16 residues. V lost 2 bases to trimming and J lost 5 bases; unmatched junction nucleotides: 9.

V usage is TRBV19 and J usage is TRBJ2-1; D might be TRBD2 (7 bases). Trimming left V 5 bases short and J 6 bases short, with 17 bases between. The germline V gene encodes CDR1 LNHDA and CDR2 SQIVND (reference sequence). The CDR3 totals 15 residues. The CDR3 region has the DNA TGTGCCAGTAGTGTCCAGGGGAGGGTCGGCAATGAGCAGTTCTTC. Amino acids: CASSVQGRVGNEQFF.

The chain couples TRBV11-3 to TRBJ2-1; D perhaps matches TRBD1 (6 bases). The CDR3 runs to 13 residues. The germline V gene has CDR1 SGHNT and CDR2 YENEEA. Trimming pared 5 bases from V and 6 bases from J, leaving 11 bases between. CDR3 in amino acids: CASSGTRGNEQFF. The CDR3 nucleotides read TGTGCCAGCAGCGGGACCAGGGGCAATGAGCAGTTCTTC.